Detailed here is one T cell receptor (beta chain). The primer mix had 60 Vbeta and 13 Jbeta primers. The assay was immunoSEQ multiplex PCR, and TCRdb's table has in-frame clones only and misses some. The table records roughly 130,000 clones, around four fifths of them present only once. This entry belongs to a study of cytomegalovirus exposure and HLA in healthy donors. V was clipped by 5 bases and J by 5 bases, with 12 bases between them. Germline loops: CDR1 MDHEN, CDR2 SYDVKM. The CDR3 has 13 residues. This receptor was identified in a man aged 30 to 45 in good health and CMV-seronegative. This chain joins TRBV28 and TRBJ1-1; D gene ambiguous. Sequencing used PBMCs. This CDR3 reads CASSLLHWTEAFF. The CDR3 DNA is TGTGCCAGCAGTCTCCTCCACTGGACTGAAGCTTTCTTT. Filled out from reference TRBV28 and TRBJ1-1, the complete variable domain reads DVKVTQSSRYLVKRTGEKVFLECVQDMDHENMFWYRQDPGLGLRLIYFSYDVKMKEKGDIPEGYSVSREKKERFSLILESASTNQTSMYLCASSLLHWTEAFFGQGTRLTVV.